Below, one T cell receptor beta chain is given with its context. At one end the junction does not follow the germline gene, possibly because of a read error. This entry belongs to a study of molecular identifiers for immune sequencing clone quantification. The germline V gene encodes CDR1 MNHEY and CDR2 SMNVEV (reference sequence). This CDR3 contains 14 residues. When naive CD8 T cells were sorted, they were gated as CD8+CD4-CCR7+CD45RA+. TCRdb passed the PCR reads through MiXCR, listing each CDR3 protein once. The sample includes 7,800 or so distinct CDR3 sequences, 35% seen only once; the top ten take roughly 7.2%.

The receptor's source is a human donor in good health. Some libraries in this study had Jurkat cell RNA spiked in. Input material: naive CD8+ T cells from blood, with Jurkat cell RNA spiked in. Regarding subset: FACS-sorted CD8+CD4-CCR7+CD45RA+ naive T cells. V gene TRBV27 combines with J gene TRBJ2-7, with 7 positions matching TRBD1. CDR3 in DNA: TGTGCCGGCAGTTCTTTCACAGGGGCCTACGAGCAGTACTTC. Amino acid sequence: CAGSSFTGAYEQYF.